The 31 T cell receptor beta chains presented below share a single source sample, sequenced in a study of response to subunit inactivated influenza vaccine. TCRdb reprocessed the RT-PCR reads with MiXCR, giving one entry per CDR3 protein. The sample has roughly 540,000 distinct CDR3 sequences, under 30% seen once. This same sample was also taken into another study, of T cells expressing NK-cell markers. As that report states: UMIs were included in TCR beta cDNA generated by 5'RACE template switching.

The sample was CD4+ T cells sorted from PBMCs, taken 12 days after vaccination. Receptors originate from a man aged 50 to 59 who received an inactivated influenza vaccine.

A few counts support this clonotype. The chain uses TRBV9 and TRBJ2-5; D call uncertain. The germline V and J ends were trimmed by 0 bases and 1 base, with 7 bases remaining between them. The CDR3 covers 14 residues. Germline lookup yields CDR1 SGDLS and CDR2 YYNGEE. The CDR3 is CASSVDVSQETQYF. The CDR3, as DNA: TGTGCCAGCAGCGTAGACGTTAGCCAAGAGACCCAGTACTTC.

This clonotype was counted between two and nine times. V is TRBV12-3 or TRBV12-4 and J is TRBJ2-5; D is uncertain. The CDR3 runs to 13 residues. V lost 4 bases and J lost 2, with 8 bases in between. The DNA for the CDR3 is TGTGCCAGCAGTTGGCTTAGGCAAGAGACCCAGTACTTC. This sequence encodes CASSWLRQETQYF.

This clonotype was seen at least ten times. The rearrangement links TRBV29-1 to TRBJ1-5, with unresolved D. V was shortened by 7 bases and J by 1 base, with 14 bases between the two germline ends. Germline CDR1 and CDR2: SQVTM and ANQGSEA. CDR3 length equals 14 residues. The CDR3 bases are TGCAGCGCCGCCTCCCCACGAAGCAATCAGCCCCAGCATTTT. This codes for CSAASPRSNQPQHF.

The chain carries TRBV3-1 and TRBJ2-5; 9 bases agree with TRBD2. The CDR3 sequence is 16 residues long. The V gene end was trimmed by 2 bases and the J gene end by 5 bases; junction bases not matched to a gene: 9. From germline, CDR1 is LGHDT and CDR2 YNNKEL (reference sequence). In DNA, the CDR3 is TGTGCCAGCAGCCAATTTGTTGCGGGAGGGCGGGAGACCCAGTACTTC. This encodes CASSQFVAGGRETQYF.

This clonotype has just a few counts. The V and J genes are TRBV6-2 or TRBV6-3 and TRBJ2-7; maybe TRBD2 (5 bases). CDR3 length: 16 amino acids. Trimming cost V 7 bases and J 1 base, with 20 bases left between them. Germline loops: CDR1 MNHEY, CDR2 SVGEGT. DNA of the CDR3: TGTGCCAGCAACCTAACCGCGGACTCCGGATCCTACGAGCAGTACTTC. Its translation is CASNLTADSGSYEQYF.

This clonotype was found a few times. The CDR3 region has the DNA TGTGCCAGCCGGGGGGGGGCAGAGACCCAGTACTTC. Protein product: CASRGGAETQYF. The rearrangement joins TRBV6-1 to TRBJ2-5, with 8 bases matching TRBD2. The J segment lost 4 bases and the V segment lost 8 bases, leaving 3 bases of the junction unmatched. The germline CDR1 and CDR2 sequences are MNHNS and SASEGT. The CDR3 sequence is 12 residues long.

This chain connects TRBV3-1 to TRBJ2-1; 7 bases are a match to TRBD2. The CDR3 loop spans 17 amino acids. In germline, CDR1 is LGHDT, CDR2 YNNKEL (reference sequence). V lost 0 bases and J lost 7; bases outside the gene matches: 12. CDR3 coding DNA: TGTGCCAGCAGCCAAGAAAGGCGGCTAGCGGAGCTGAATGAGCAGTTCTTC. It is translated as CASSQERRLAELNEQFF.

The chain combines TRBV6-1 with TRBJ2-4, with D perhaps TRBD2 (6 bases). Germline CDR1 is MNHNS and CDR2 is SASEGT. V was cut by 5 bases and J by 6 bases, with 14 bases left in between. The CDR3 length is 14 residues. The CDR3 nucleotides are TGTGCCAGCAGTCCCCGCGGGCGGGGAAACATTCAGTACTTC. Residues: CASSPRGRGNIQYF.

The table lists this clonotype with a few counts. The chain recombines TRBV4-3 with TRBJ2-5, with D perhaps assigned TRBD1 or TRBD2 (5 bases each). Trimming stripped 0 bases from V and 8 bases from J, with 19 bases between. CDR3 length: 16 residues. Germline V gene sequence: CDR1 LGHNA, CDR2 YSLEER. This CDR3 reads CASSQDGSGSPKTQYF. The CDR3 DNA follows: TGCGCCAGCAGCCAAGATGGGTCAGGGAGCCCCAAAACCCAGTACTTC.

The genes are TRBV20-1 and TRBJ1-5; D unresolved. The CDR3 runs 15 residues. Germline CDR1 reads DFQATT; CDR2 reads SNEGSKA (reference sequence). V lost 4 bases to trimming and J lost 1 base, with 14 bases between them. CDR3 sequence: CSATLAQGSNQPQHF. The CDR3 bases are TGCAGTGCTACGCTGGCCCAAGGCAGCAATCAGCCCCAGCATTTT.

The gene calls are TRBV11-1 and TRBJ2-1; D gene uncertain. The CDR3 is 12 amino acids. Germline CDR1 SGHAT, CDR2 FQDESV (reference sequence). The V gene lost 1 base and the J gene lost 12 bases, with 10 bases spanning the gap. CDR3 amino acids: CASSLDRVRQFF. The CDR3 DNA follows: TGTGCCAGCAGCTTAGATAGGGTCAGGCAGTTCTTC.

The CDR3 here is CASSLSGRAAYEQFF. DNA of the CDR3: TGTGCCAGCAGCCTAAGCGGGAGGGCCGCATATGAGCAGTTCTTC. This rearrangement joins TRBV2 to TRBJ2-1; 10 nucleotides match TRBD2. V lost 6 bases to trimming and J lost 8 bases; unmatched junction nucleotides: 10. Germline CDR1 SNHLY, CDR2 FYNNEI. This CDR3 comprises 15 residues.

This clonotype was counted only a few times. V and J are TRBV10-3 and TRBJ2-5; no clear D gene. Germline V gene lookup returns CDR1 ENHRY and CDR2 SYGVKD. The CDR3 consists of 13 residues. The ends were cut back, 6 bases at V and 5 bases at J, with 13 bases in the middle. The CDR3 spells CAIRSDGEETQYF. The CDR3 DNA sequence: TGTGCCATCAGGAGTGATGGAGAGGAGACCCAGTACTTC.

The CDR3 DNA sequence: TGCGCCAGCAGCCGGGGCGGCCAGTCCACAGATACGCAGTATTTT. Translating gives CASSRGGQSTDTQYF. The rearrangement links TRBV5-1 to TRBJ2-3; the D call may be TRBD1 or TRBD2 (5 bases each). The CDR3 runs to 15 residues. Trimming stripped 4 bases from V and 2 bases from J, with 14 bases between. CDR1 is SGHRS, CDR2 YFSETQ, per germline.

The gene calls are TRBV28 and TRBJ2-5, with TRBD2 matching over 10 bases. The CDR3 covers 16 residues. Germline lookup yields CDR1 MDHEN and CDR2 SYDVKM. V trimming: 6 bases; J trimming: 5 bases; junction bases outside the gene matches: 12. CDR3 residues: CASRAWASGSWETQYF. The CDR3 DNA reads as TGTGCCAGCAGGGCTTGGGCTAGCGGGAGCTGGGAGACCCAGTACTTC.

This chain joins TRBV5-1 and TRBJ1-1; perhaps TRBD1 as D (6 bases). This CDR3 is 15 amino acids long. Deletions cut 3 bases from V and 1 base from J, with 13 bases between. Germline V gives CDR1 SGHRS, CDR2 YFSETQ. CDR3 coding DNA: TGCGCCAGCAGCTGGATGGCAGGGGCGAACACTGAAGCTTTCTTT. Protein: CASSWMAGANTEAFF.

In this sample, this clonotype turned up a few times. The V and J genes are TRBV20-1 and TRBJ2-1, with 9 bases that match TRBD2. Germline V gene data show CDR1 as DFQATT and CDR2 as SNEGSKA (reference sequence). V lost 6 bases to trimming and J lost 0 bases; unmatched junction nucleotides: 3. The CDR3 consists of 14 residues. This CDR3 reads CSAPAGGSYNEQFF. The CDR3, as DNA: TGCAGTGCCCCAGCGGGGGGCTCCTACAATGAGCAGTTCTTC.

This chain uses TRBV2 with TRBJ2-3, with 9 nucleotides matching TRBD1. The germline V gene encodes CDR1 SNHLY and CDR2 FYNNEI. Trimming at V came to 6 bases and at J to 6 bases, leaving 7 bases not matched to a gene. The length of the CDR3 is 14 residues. CDR3: CASRPGQGKDTQYF. For the CDR3, the DNA is TGTGCCAGCAGGCCGGGACAGGGTAAGGATACGCAGTATTTT. The whole variable domain, remainder taken from reference TRBV2 and TRBJ2-3, is EPEVTQTPSHQVTQMGQEVILRCVPISNHLYFYWYRQILGQKVEFLVSFYNNEISEKSEIFDDQFSVERPDGSNFTLKIRSTKLEDSAMYFCASRPGQGKDTQYFGPGTRLTVL.

This clonotype was detected a few times. V gene TRBV4-1 combines with J gene TRBJ2-3, with 7 bases matching TRBD1. Germline values: CDR1 MGHRA, CDR2 YSYEKL. CDR3 size: 17 residues. Losses at the gene ends were 2 bases for V and 1 base for J; bases not matched to a gene: 9. This CDR3 reads CASSQPLRGRRTDTQYF. CDR3 sequence (DNA): TGCGCCAGCAGCCAACCCTTGAGGGGGCGACGCACAGATACGCAGTATTTT.

This clonotype has more than one count but fewer than ten. V gene TRBV7-2 combines with J gene TRBJ2-3; 8 bases match TRBD1. CDR1 is SGHTA, CDR2 FQGNSA, per germline. V shed 4 bases, J shed 0 bases, and the junction held 6 bases outside the gene matches. This CDR3 has 16 amino acids. The CDR3 DNA reads as TGTGCCAGCAGCTCCAGACAGGGGATGAGCACAGATACGCAGTATTTT. Translated, it gives CASSSRQGMSTDTQYF.

There are a few counts of this clonotype. V and J are TRBV28 and TRBJ2-3, with 10 bases aligning to TRBD2. CDR3 length: 15 residues. The junction had 4 bases not matched to a gene; V was cut back by 2 bases and J by 5 bases. Germline V CDR1 and CDR2: MDHEN, SYDVKM. This CDR3 is CASSLTAGGGDTQYF. The CDR3 DNA sequence: TGTGCCAGCAGTTTAACAGCGGGAGGGGGAGATACGCAGTATTTT. The whole variable domain, remainder taken from reference TRBV28 and TRBJ2-3, is DVKVTQSSRYLVKRTGEKVFLECVQDMDHENMFWYRQDPGLGLRLIYFSYDVKMKEKGDIPEGYSVSREKKERFSLILESASTNQTSMYLCASSLTAGGGDTQYFGPGTRLTVL.

The chain uses TRBV6-5 and TRBJ2-2; D remains unclear. Germline assignment: CDR1 MNHEY and CDR2 SVGAGI. This CDR3 comprises 17 residues. The V gene lost 0 bases and the J gene lost 1 base, with 12 bases spanning the gap. Written as DNA, the CDR3 is TGTGCCAGCAGTTACTCGAGGTCCGACTGGAACACCGGGGAGCTGTTTTTT. Translating it yields CASSYSRSDWNTGELFF.

CDR3 residues: CASSLGTGGGEVLTF. The CDR3 DNA reads TGCGCCAGCAGCTTGGGAACAGGGGGCGGGGAAGTCCTGACTTTC. V and J are TRBV5-1 and TRBJ2-6, with 9 bases matching TRBD1. CDR1 and CDR2 (germline): SGHRS, YFSETQ. V gave up 0 bases and J gave up 13 bases; unmatched junction bases: 8. The CDR3 contains 15 residues. The variable domain in full, with the rest retrieved from reference TRBV5-1 and TRBJ2-6, is KAGVTQTPRYLIKTRGQQVTLSCSPISGHRSVSWYQQTPGQGLQFLFEYFSETQRNKGNFPGRFSGRQFSNSRSEMNVSTLELGDSALYLCASSLGTGGGEVLTFGAGSRLTVL.

The rearrangement links TRBV12-3 or TRBV12-4 to TRBJ1-1; D ambiguous. CDR3 length: 12 amino acids. V lost 4 bases, J lost 3 bases, and 6 bases lay in between. The CDR3 coding sequence is TGTGCCAGCAGTTCGAGGTACACTGAAGCTTTCTTT. Encoded protein: CASSSRYTEAFF.

The chain employs TRBV12-3 or TRBV12-4 and TRBJ1-4, with 9 positions matching TRBD1. V lost 8 bases to trimming and J lost 10 bases; unmatched junction nucleotides: 14. The CDR3 totals 15 residues. The CDR3 region has the DNA TGTGCCAGCCGCTCCCCGGGACAGGGAAAAGGAAAACTGTTTTTT. Translation: CASRSPGQGKGKLFF.

The CDR3 DNA reads as TGCGCCAGCAGTGACCCCGTAAACTATGGCTACACCTTC. This encodes CASSDPVNYGYTF. This chain joins TRBV10-2 and TRBJ1-2; D is ambiguous. The CDR3 totals 13 residues. The germline V gene has CDR1 WSHSY and CDR2 SAAADI. The V gene lost 3 bases and the J gene lost 2 bases, with 7 bases spanning the gap.

In its sample, this clonotype was seen a few times. V is TRBV3-1 and J is TRBJ1-2; 7 nucleotides line up with TRBD1. The trim removed 3 bases at V and 8 bases at J, leaving 6 bases unmatched. The CDR3 loop spans 13 amino acids. Germline values: CDR1 LGHDT, CDR2 YNNKEL (reference sequence). The CDR3 nucleotides are TGTGCCAGCAGCCAGACAGGGATGGACGGCTACACCTTC. Amino acid sequence: CASSQTGMDGYTF.

This chain joins TRBV7-8 and TRBJ2-4; 8 bases align to TRBD1. Germline CDR1 SGHVS, CDR2 FQNEAQ. This CDR3 comprises 17 residues. Germline trimming cut 5 bases from V and 0 bases from J; bases unmatched to any gene: 9. In DNA, the CDR3 is TGTGCCAGCAGCACCCGGCCCAGGGGGCAAGCCAAAAACATTCAGTACTTC. It encodes CASSTRPRGQAKNIQYF.

The rearrangement joins TRBV5-1 to TRBJ2-3; 7 bases are a match to TRBD2. The CDR3 is made up of 14 amino acids. In germline, CDR1 is SGHRS, CDR2 YFSETQ. The trim removed 1 base at V and 6 bases at J, leaving 5 bases unmatched. The CDR3 sequence: CASSLQPGGDTQYF. The CDR3 DNA follows: TGCGCCAGCAGCTTGCAACCGGGAGGCGATACGCAGTATTTT.

This chain connects TRBV7-9 to TRBJ1-2; tentatively, D is TRBD1 (5 bases). The CDR3 extends over 13 amino acids. The V and J ends lost 3 bases and 5 bases respectively, with 10 bases between them. The germline V gene has CDR1 SEHNR and CDR2 FQNEAQ (reference sequence). CDR3 nucleotide sequence: TGTGCCAGCAGCTTGGACACGATTTATGGCTACACCTTC. This sequence encodes CASSLDTIYGYTF. The whole variable domain, remainder taken from reference TRBV7-9 and TRBJ1-2, is DTGVSQNPRHKITKRGQNVTFRCDPISEHNRLYWYRQTLGQGPEFLTYFQNEAQLEKSRLLSDRFSAERPKGSFSTLEIQRTEQGDSAMYLCASSLDTIYGYTFGSGTRLTVV.

This clonotype was observed a handful of times. The V and J genes are TRBV29-1 and TRBJ2-5, with TRBD1 matching over 8 bases. The length of the CDR3 is 14 residues. From germline, CDR1 is SQVTM and CDR2 ANQGSEA. V lost 5 bases, J lost 5 bases, and 10 bases stayed unmatched. CDR3 sequence (DNA): TGCAGCGTTCAGGGGGCAGTACGTCAGGAGACCCAGTACTTC. Protein product: CSVQGAVRQETQYF.